The 9 T cell receptor beta chains below were found in one sample sequenced in a study of T cell responses to AZD1222 COVID-19 vaccine. Sequenced by immunoSEQ multiplex PCR; TCRdb stores in-frame clones only, minus some. The sample consists of tens of thousands of clones, approximately 89% of them appearing once. The sample was peripheral blood, taken on day 0 of AZD1222 vaccination. Receptors originate from an adult in good health.

The J gene is TRBJ1-5, the V gene TRBV21-1. TRBV21-1 is tagged as a pseudogene. CDR3 length: 17 residues. The CDR3: CASSKSYLFHTDQPQHF. CDR3 nucleotide sequence: TGTGCCAGCAGCAAATCGTATCTGTTCCATACCGATCAGCCCCAGCATTTT.

The count of this clone is one. This sequence joins TRBV3-1 (or the pseudogene TRBV3-2) and TRBJ1-1; D unclear. Trimming stripped 0 bases from V and 12 bases from J, with 14 bases between. Germline lookup yields CDR1 LGHDT and CDR2 YNNKEL (reference sequence). This CDR3 spans 13 amino acids. The CDR3 here is CASSQETEGGSFF. Here the CDR3 DNA reads TGTGCCAGCAGCCAAGAAACAGAGGGAGGATCTTTCTTT.

The rearrangement uses TRBV5-6 and TRBJ1-1, with 7 bases that match TRBD1. The CDR3 has 17 amino acids. Germline V gives CDR1 SGHDT, CDR2 YYEEEE. Unmatched junction bases numbered 13, after V lost 4 bases and J lost 1 base. The CDR3 coding sequence is TGTGCCAGCAGCCCAATAAGAGGGGGCGCGAGGAACACTGAAGCTTTCTTT. Translated: CASSPIRGGARNTEAFF.

The CDR3 spells CASSPLRMNTEAFF. In nucleotides, the CDR3 is TGTGCCAGTAGTCCCCTGCGCATGAACACTGAAGCTTTCTTT. The chain joins TRBV19 to TRBJ1-1; D unresolved. Germline CDR1 LNHDA, CDR2 SQIVND (reference sequence). Trimming took 5 bases from V and 0 from J, leaving 10 bases between them. This CDR3 has 14 amino acids.

The V gene is TRBV5-4, the J gene TRBJ1-1; D gene ambiguous. V lost 1 base, J lost 4 bases, and 11 bases lay in between. The germline CDR1 and CDR2 sequences are SGHNT and YYREEE (reference sequence). This CDR3 spans 14 amino acids. The CDR3 DNA reads as TGTGCCAGCAGCTTGCCGGGATACGGCACTGAAGCTTTCTTT. It translates to CASSLPGYGTEAFF.

V is TRBV6-5 and J is TRBJ2-7; tentatively, D is TRBD1 (5 bases). Germline V CDR1 and CDR2: MNHEY, SVGAGI. Trimming took off 0 bases at V and 2 bases at J, with 11 bases between the two ends. This CDR3 is built from 15 residues. The DNA for the CDR3 is TGTGCCAGCAGTTACTCGGAGACAGTGGCCTACGAGCAGTACTTC. This sequence encodes CASSYSETVAYEQYF.

The CDR3 spells CSASFPRGGYEQYF. The CDR3 nucleotides are TGCAGTGCTAGTTTTCCGCGGGGGGGTTACGAGCAGTACTTC. The chain joins TRBV20-1 to TRBJ2-7; 9 bases agree with TRBD2. V lost 3 bases to trimming and J lost 4 bases; unmatched junction nucleotides: 7. From germline, CDR1 is DFQATT and CDR2 SNEGSKA (reference sequence). The CDR3 contains 14 residues.

The gene calls are TRBV5-4 and TRBJ1-2, with D perhaps TRBD1 (6 bases). CDR3 length equals 14 residues. Deletions cut 3 bases from V and 8 bases from J, with 17 bases between. From germline, CDR1 is SGHNT and CDR2 YYREEE (reference sequence). DNA of the CDR3: TGTGCCAGCAGCTCCCGGCAGGGGATAGGGGGCTACACCTTC. Translated: CASSSRQGIGGYTF.

The chain uses TRBV28 and TRBJ2-2; 10 positions match TRBD2. Germline-derived CDR1 and CDR2 are MDHEN and SYDVKM. J lost 3 bases, V lost 3 bases, and 19 bases had no gene match. This CDR3 has 21 amino acids. CDR3: CASSLDGYLASGSRDTGELFF. CDR3 DNA: TGTGCCAGCAGTTTGGATGGTTACCTGGCTAGCGGGAGCAGGGACACCGGGGAGCTGTTTTTT.